This T cell receptor (beta chain) was obtained from a study of T cell changes during pregnancy in multiple sclerosis. The CDR3 is 14 amino acids. CDR1 is MDHEN and CDR2 is SYDVKM in the germline V gene. Trimming removed 6 bases from V and 7 bases from J; junction bases left unmatched: 9. TCRdb's table, derived via immunoSEQ multiplex PCR, lists solely in-frame clones and lacks some. In the table there are tens of thousands of clones, approximately 90% of which are singletons. The input for sequencing was peripheral blood, taken in the first trimester of pregnancy. The clonotype originates from a female donor in good health, enrolled as a control in a pregnancy study. This sequence joins TRBV28 and TRBJ2-1; 7 bases are shared with TRBD2. Written as DNA, the CDR3 is TGTGCCAGCAGCCAGCGGGGAGGGGTAAATGAGCAGTTCTTC. Translating gives CASSQRGGVNEQFF.